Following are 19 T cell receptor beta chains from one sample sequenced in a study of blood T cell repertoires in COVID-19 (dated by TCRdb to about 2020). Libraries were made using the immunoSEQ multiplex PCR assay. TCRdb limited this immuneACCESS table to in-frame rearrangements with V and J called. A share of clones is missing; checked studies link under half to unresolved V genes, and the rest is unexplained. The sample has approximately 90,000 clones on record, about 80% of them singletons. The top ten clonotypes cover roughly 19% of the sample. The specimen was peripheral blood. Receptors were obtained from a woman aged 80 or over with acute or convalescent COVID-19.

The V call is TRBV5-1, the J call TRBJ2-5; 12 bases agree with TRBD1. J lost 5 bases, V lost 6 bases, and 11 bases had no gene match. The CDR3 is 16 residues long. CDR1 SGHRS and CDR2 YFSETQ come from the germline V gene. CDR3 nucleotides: TGCGCCAGCACTCATTCCGGGACAGGGGGCACGGAGACCCAGTACTTC. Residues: CASTHSGTGGTETQYF. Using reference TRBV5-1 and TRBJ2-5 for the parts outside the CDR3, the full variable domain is KAGVTQTPRYLIKTRGQQVTLSCSPISGHRSVSWYQQTPGQGLQFLFEYFSETQRNKGNFPGRFSGRQFSNSRSEMNVSTLELGDSALYLCASTHSGTGGTETQYFGPGTRLLVL.

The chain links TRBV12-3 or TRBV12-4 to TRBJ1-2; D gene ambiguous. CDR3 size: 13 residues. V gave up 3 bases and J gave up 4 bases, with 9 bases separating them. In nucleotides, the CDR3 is TGTGCCAGCAGTTTCCCCCCCAGCTATGGCTACACCTTC. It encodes CASSFPPSYGYTF.

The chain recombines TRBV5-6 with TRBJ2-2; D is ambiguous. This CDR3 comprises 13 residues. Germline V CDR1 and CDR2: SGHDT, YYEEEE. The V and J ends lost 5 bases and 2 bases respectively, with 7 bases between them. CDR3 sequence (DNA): TGTGCCAGCAGGAAAGCTAACACCGGGGAGCTGTTTTTT. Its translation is CASRKANTGELFF. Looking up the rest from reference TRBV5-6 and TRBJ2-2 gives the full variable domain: DAGVTQSPTHLIKTRGQQVTLRCSPKSGHDTVSWYQQALGQGPQFIFQYYEEEERQRGNFPDRFSGHQFPNYSSELNVNALLLGDSALYLCASRKANTGELFFGEGSRLTVL.

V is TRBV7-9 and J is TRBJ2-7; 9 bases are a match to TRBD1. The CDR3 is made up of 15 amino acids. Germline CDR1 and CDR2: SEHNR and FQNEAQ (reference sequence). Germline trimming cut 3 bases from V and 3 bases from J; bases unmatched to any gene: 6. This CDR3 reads CASSLGQGEIYEQYF. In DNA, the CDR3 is TGTGCCAGCAGCTTGGGACAGGGAGAGATCTACGAGCAGTACTTC.

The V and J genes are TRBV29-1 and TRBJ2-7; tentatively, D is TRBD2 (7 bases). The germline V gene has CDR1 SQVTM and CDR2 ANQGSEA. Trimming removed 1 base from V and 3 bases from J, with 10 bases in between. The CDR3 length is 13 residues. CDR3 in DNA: TGCAGCGTTGAAGGGGGGGGCTTCTACGAGCAGTACTTC. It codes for CSVEGGGFYEQYF.

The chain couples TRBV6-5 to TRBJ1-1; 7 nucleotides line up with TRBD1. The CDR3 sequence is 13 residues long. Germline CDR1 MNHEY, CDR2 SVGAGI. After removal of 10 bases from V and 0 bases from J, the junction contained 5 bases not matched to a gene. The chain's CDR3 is CATLQGLNTEAFF. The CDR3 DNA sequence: TGTGCCACCCTACAGGGGCTGAACACTGAAGCTTTCTTT.

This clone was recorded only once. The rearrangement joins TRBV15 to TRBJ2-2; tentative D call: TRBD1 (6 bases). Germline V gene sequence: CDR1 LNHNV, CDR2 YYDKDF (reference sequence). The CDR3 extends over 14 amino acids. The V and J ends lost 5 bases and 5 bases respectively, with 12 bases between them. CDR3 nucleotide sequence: TGTGCCACCAGCGCTGGGACAATGACCGGGGAGCTGTTTTTT. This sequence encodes CATSAGTMTGELFF.

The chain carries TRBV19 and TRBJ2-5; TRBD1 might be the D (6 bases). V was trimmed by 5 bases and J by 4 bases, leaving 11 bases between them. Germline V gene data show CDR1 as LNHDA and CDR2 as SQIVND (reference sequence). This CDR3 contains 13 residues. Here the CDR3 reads CASSGTLIETQYF. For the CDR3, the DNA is TGTGCCAGTAGTGGGACACTCATAGAGACCCAGTACTTC.

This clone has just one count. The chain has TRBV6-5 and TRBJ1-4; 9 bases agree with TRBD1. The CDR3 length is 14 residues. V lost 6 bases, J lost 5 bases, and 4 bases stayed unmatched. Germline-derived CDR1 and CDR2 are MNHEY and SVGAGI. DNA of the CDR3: TGTGCCAGCAGCCACAGGGGGCACAATGAAAAACTGTTTTTT. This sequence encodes CASSHRGHNEKLFF.

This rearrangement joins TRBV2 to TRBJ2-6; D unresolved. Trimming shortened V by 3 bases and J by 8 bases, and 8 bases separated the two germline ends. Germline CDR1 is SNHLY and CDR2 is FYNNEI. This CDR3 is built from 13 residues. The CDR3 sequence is CASSDVSSNVLTF. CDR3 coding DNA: TGTGCCAGCAGTGATGTGAGCTCCAACGTCCTGACTTTC. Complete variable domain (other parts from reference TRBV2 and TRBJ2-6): EPEVTQTPSHQVTQMGQEVILRCVPISNHLYFYWYRQILGQKVEFLVSFYNNEISEKSEIFDDQFSVERPDGSNFTLKIRSTKLEDSAMYFCASSDVSSNVLTFGAGSRLTVL.

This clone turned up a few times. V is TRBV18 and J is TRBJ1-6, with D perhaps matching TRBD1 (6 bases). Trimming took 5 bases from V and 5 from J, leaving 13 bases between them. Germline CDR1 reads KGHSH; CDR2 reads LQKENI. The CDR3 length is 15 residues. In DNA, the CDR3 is TGTGCCAGCTCATTACGACAGGACCATAATTCACCCCTCCACTTT. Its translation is CASSLRQDHNSPLHF. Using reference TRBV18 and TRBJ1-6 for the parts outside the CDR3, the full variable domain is NAGVMQNPRHLVRRRGQEARLRCSPMKGHSHVYWYRQLPEEGLKFMVYLQKENIIDESGMPKERFSAEFPKEGPSILRIQQVVRGDSAAYFCASSLRQDHNSPLHFGNGTRLTVT.

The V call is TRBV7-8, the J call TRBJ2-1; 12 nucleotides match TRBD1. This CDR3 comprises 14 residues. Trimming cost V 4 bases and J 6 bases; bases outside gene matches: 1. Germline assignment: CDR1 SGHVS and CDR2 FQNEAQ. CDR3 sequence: CASSWDRGLNEQFF. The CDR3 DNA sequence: TGTGCCAGCAGCTGGGACAGGGGGCTCAATGAGCAGTTCTTC.

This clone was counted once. CDR3 sequence reads: CASSQGSSGRQTQYF. CDR3 nucleotides: TGTGCCAGCAGCCAAGGATCTAGCGGGAGACAAACGCAGTATTTT. This chain links TRBV4-2 with TRBJ2-3; 10 nucleotides match TRBD2. Germline CDR1 is LGHNA and CDR2 is YNFKEQ. V lost 1 base and J lost 9; bases outside the gene matches: 7. The CDR3 is 15 amino acids.

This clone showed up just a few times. The CDR3 spells CATSHGELGNTIYF. The CDR3, as DNA: TGTGCCACAAGCCATGGGGAGCTTGGAAACACCATATATTTT. The chain links TRBV19 to TRBJ1-3; the D is unclear. Trimming shortened V by 10 bases and J by 3 bases, and 16 bases separated the two germline ends. Germline V CDR1 and CDR2: LNHDA, SQIVND (reference sequence). The CDR3 has 14 residues.

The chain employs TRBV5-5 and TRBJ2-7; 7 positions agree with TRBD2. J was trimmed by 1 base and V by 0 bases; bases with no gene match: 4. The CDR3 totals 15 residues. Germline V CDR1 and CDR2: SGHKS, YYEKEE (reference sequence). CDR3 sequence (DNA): TGTGCCAGCAGCTTGGGCCCGGGACTATCCTACGAGCAGTACTTC. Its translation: CASSLGPGLSYEQYF.

CDR3 in DNA: TGTGCCAGCAGTTACCCCCGGGTCGGACAGCCCCAGCATTTT. Its translation is CASSYPRVGQPQHF. The chain is built from TRBV6-2 or TRBV6-3 and TRBJ1-5; no definite D call. The CDR3 runs 14 residues. V lost 2 bases to trimming and J lost 7 bases, with 12 bases between them. Germline CDR1 MNHEY, CDR2 SVGEGT.

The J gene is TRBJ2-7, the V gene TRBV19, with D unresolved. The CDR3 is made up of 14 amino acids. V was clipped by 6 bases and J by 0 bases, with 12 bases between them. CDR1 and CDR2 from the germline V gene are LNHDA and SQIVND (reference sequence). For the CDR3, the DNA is TGTGCCAGTAGCAATCAGGCCTACTCCTACGAGCAGTACTTC. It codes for CASSNQAYSYEQYF.

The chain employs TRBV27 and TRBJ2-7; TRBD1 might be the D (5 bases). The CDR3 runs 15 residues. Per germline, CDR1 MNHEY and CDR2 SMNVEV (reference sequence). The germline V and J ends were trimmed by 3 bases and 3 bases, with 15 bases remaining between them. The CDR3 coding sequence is TGTGCCAGCAGTTTTTACCCAGGGCCGAGCTACGAGCAGTACTTC. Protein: CASSFYPGPSYEQYF.

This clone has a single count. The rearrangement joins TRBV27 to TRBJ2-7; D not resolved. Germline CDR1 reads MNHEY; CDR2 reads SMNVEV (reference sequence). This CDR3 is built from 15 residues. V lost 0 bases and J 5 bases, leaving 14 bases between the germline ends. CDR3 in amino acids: CASSLSVLTSDEQYF. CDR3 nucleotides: TGTGCCAGCAGTTTATCGGTTCTTACGTCAGACGAGCAGTACTTC.